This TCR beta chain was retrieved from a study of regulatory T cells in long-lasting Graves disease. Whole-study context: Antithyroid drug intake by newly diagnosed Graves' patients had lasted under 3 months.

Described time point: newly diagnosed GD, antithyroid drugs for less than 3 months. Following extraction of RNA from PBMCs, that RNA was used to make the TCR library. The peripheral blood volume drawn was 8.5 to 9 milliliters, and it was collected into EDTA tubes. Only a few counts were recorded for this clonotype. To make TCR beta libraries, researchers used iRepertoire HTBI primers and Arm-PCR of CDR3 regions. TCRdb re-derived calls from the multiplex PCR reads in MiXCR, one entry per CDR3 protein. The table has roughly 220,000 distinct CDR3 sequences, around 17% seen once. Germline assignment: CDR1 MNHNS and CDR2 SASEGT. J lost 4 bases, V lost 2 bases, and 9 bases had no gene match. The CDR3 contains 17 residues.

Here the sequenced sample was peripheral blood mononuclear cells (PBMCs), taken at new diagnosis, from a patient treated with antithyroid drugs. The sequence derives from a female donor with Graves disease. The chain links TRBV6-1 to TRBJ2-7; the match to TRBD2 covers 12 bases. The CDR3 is CASSEQASGRAGYEQYF. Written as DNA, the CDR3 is TGTGCCAGCAGTGAACAAGCTAGCGGGAGGGCCGGGTACGAGCAGTACTTC.